The source of this T cell receptor beta chain is a study of blood T cell repertoires in COVID-19. Overall study context: In each case, the material was cDNA or gDNA derived from T cells, B-cell-depleted T cells, or PBMCs.

Produced via immunoSEQ multiplex PCR; TCRdb's table is partial and in-frame only. The sample holds around 250,000 clones, approximately 84% seen once. There are 19 residues in the CDR3. Germline assignment: CDR1 MGHRA and CDR2 YSYEKL. V was pared by 5 bases and J by 6 bases, with 18 bases of the junction left unmatched. This clone was counted only a few times. Source material: PBMCs or T cells enriched from blood (not recorded which). The chain couples TRBV4-1 to TRBJ2-5; 13 bases fit TRBD2. The clonotype comes from a man aged 18 to 29 who had recovered from COVID-19. The CDR3 bases are TGCGCCAGCAGCGAAACTACTAGCGGGGGGGGTGCCATGACGAAGACCCAGTACTTC. Encoded protein: CASSETTSGGGAMTKTQYF.